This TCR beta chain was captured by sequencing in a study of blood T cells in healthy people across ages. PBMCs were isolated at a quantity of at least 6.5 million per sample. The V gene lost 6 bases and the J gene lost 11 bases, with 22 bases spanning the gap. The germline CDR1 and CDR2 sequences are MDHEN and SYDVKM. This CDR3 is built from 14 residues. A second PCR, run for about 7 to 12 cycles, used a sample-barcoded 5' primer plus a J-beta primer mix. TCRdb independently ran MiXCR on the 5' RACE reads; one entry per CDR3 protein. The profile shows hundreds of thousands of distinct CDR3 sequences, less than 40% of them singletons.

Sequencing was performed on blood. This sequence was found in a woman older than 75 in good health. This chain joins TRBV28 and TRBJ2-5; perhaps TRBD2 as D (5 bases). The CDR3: CASRTLALVHEQYF. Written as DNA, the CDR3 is TGTGCCAGCAGGACCCTAGCTCTTGTCCATGAGCAGTACTTC.